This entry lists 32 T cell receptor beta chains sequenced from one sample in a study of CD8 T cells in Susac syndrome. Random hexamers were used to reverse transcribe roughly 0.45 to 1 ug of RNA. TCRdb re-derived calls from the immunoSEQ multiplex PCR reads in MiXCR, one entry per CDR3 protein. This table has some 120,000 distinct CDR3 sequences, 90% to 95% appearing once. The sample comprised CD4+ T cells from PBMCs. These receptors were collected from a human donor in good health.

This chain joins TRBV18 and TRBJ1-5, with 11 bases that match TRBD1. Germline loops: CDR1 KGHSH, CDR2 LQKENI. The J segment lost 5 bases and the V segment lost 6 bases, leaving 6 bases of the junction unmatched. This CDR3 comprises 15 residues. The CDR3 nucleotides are TGTGCCAGCTCCCCCGGGACAGGGGGTGATCAGCCCCAGCATTTT. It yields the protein CASSPGTGGDQPQHF.

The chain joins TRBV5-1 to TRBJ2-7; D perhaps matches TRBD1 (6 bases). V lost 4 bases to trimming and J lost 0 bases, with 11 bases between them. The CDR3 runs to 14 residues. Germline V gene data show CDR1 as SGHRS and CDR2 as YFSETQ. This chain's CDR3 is CASSLTGSSYEQYF. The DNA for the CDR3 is TGCGCCAGCAGCCTGACAGGCAGCTCCTACGAGCAGTACTTC.

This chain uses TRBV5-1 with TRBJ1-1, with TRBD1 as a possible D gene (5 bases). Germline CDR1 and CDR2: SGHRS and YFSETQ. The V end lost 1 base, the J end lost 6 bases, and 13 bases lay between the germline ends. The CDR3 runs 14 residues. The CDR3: CASSLTQGSAEAFF. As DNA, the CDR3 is TGCGCCAGCAGCTTGACCCAGGGCTCAGCTGAAGCTTTCTTT.

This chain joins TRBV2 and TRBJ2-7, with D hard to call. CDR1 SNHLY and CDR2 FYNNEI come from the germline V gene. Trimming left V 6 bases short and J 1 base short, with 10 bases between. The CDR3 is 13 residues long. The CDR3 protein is CASRIGPSYEQYF. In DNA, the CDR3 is TGTGCCAGCAGAATAGGGCCATCCTACGAGCAGTACTTC.

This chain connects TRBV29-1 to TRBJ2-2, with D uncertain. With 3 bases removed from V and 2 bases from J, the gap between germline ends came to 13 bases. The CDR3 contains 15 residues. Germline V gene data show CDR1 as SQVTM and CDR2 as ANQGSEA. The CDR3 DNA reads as TGCAGCGTTGAGTCTGGTGCAGATAACACCGGGGAGCTGTTTTTT. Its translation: CSVESGADNTGELFF.

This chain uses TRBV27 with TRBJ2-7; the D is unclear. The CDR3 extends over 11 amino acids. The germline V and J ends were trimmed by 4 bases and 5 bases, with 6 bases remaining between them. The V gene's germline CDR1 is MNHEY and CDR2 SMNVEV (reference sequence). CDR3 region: CASSYPHEQYF. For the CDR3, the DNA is TGTGCCAGCAGTTATCCCCACGAGCAGTACTTC.

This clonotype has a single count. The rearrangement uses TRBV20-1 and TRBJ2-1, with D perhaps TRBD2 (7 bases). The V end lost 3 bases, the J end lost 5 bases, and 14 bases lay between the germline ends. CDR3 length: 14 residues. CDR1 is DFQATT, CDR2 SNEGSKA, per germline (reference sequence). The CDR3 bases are TGCAGTGCTAGTAAGGGGGGGAGTGACAATGAGCAGTTCTTC. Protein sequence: CSASKGGSDNEQFF.

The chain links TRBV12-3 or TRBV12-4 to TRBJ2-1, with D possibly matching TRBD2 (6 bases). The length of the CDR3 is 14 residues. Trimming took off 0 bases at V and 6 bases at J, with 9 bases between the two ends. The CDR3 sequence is CASSLAGGSNEQFF. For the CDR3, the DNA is TGTGCCAGCAGTTTAGCGGGAGGTTCCAATGAGCAGTTCTTC.

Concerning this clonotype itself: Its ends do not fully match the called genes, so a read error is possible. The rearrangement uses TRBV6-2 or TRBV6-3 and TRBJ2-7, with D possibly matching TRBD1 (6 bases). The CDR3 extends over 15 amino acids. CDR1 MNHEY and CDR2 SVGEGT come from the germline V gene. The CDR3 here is CAGRTDRISSYEQYF. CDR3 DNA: TGTGCCGGCAGGACTGACAGGATCAGCTCCTACGAGCAGTACTTC.

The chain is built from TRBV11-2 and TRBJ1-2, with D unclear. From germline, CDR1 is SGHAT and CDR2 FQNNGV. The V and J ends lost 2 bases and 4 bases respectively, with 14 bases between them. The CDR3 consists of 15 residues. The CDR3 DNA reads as TGTGCCAGCAGCTTAACCGGGCAAGCTCTCTATGGCTACACCTTC. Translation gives CASSLTGQALYGYTF.

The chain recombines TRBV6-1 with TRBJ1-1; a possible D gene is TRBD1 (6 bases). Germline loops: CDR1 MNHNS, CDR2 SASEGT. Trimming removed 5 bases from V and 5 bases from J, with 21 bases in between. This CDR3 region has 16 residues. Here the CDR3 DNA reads TGTGCCAGCAGTCCCTCACGGGGGGCGTTAAGGACTGAAGCTTTCTTT. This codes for CASSPSRGALRTEAFF.

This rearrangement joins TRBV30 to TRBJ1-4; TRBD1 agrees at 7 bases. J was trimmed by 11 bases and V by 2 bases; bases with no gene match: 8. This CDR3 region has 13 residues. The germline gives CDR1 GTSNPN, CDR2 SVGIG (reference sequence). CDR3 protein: CAWSPGQVGKLFF. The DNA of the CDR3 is TGTGCCTGGAGTCCCGGACAGGTCGGCAAACTGTTTTTT. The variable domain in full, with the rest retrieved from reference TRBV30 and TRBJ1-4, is SQTIHQWPATLVQPVGSPLSLECTVEGTSNPNLYWYRQAAGRGLQLLFYSVGIGQISSEVPQNLSASRPQDRQFILSSKKLLLSDSGFYLCAWSPGQVGKLFFGSGTQLSVL.

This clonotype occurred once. The CDR3 loop reads CASSRQGLRTGELFF. In nucleotides, the CDR3 is TGTGCCAGTAGTAGACAGGGCTTGCGGACCGGGGAGCTGTTTTTT. This sequence joins TRBV19 and TRBJ2-2; 7 nucleotides match TRBD1. The CDR3 runs to 15 residues. CDR1 and CDR2 (germline): LNHDA, SQIVND (reference sequence). With V trimmed by 4 bases and J by 5 bases, 7 bases remained unmatched.

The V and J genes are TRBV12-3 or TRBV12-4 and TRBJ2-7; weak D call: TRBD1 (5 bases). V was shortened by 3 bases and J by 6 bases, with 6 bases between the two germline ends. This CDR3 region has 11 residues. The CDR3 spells CASSLQGEQYF. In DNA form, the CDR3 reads TGTGCCAGCAGTTTGCAGGGCGAGCAGTACTTC.

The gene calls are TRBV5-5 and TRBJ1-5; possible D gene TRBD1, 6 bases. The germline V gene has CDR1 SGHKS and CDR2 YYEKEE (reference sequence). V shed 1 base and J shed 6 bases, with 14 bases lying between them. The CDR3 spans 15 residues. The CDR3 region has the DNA TGTGCCAGCAGCTTGTTCGGGGGGCAGGGTCAGCCCCAGCATTTT. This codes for CASSLFGGQGQPQHF.

CDR3 bases: TGTGCCAGCAGTGCCCCGGTATCCGGGACTAGCGGGAGATGGGGCAATGAGCAGTTCTTC. It encodes CASSAPVSGTSGRWGNEQFF. The chain uses TRBV28 and TRBJ2-1; 14 bases fit TRBD2. Germline V CDR1 and CDR2: MDHEN, SYDVKM. The CDR3 sequence is 20 residues long. V lost 5 bases, J lost 6 bases, and 18 bases stayed unmatched.

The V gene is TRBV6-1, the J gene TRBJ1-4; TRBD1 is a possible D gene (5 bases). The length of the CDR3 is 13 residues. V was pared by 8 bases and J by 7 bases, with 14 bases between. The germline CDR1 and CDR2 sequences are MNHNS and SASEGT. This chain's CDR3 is CASQDNGGEKLFF. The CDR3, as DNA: TGTGCCAGCCAGGACAACGGGGGTGAAAAACTGTTTTTT.

The CDR3 sequence: CASSQDPGGNEQFF. CDR3 sequence (DNA): TGCGCCAGCAGCCAAGATCCAGGGGGCAATGAGCAGTTCTTC. The J gene is TRBJ2-1, the V gene TRBV4-3; 7 bases match TRBD1. V shed 0 bases and J 6 bases; nucleotides not matched to a gene: 2. The germline CDR1 and CDR2 sequences are LGHNA and YSLEER. The CDR3 runs to 14 residues.

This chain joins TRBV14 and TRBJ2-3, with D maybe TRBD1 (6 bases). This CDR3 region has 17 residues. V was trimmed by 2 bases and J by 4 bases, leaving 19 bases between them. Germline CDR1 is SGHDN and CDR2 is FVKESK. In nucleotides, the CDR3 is TGTGCCAGCAGCCAAAGGTTGACTGGAAGGGGGTCAGATACGCAGTATTTT. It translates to CASSQRLTGRGSDTQYF.

CDR3 bases: TGTGCCAGCAGCATGGGACAGGGGGAAACTGAAGCTTTCTTT. As protein: CASSMGQGETEAFF. This chain joins TRBV9 and TRBJ1-1, with 11 nucleotides matching TRBD1. V was clipped by 4 bases and J by 5 bases; unmatched bases: 4. This CDR3 is 14 amino acids long. Per germline, CDR1 SGDLS and CDR2 YYNGEE.

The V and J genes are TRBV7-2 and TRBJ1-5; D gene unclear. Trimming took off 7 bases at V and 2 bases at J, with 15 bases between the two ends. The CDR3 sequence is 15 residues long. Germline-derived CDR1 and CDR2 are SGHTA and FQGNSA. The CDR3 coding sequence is TGTGCCAGCACCGAGTACCCGGCCGGCAATCAGCCCCAGCATTTT. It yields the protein CASTEYPAGNQPQHF.

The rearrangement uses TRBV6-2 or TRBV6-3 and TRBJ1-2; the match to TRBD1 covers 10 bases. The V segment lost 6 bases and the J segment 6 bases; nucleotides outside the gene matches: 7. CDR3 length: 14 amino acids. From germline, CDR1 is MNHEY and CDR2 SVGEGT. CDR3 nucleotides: TGTGCCAGCAGCCGAACGGGACAGGGGAATGGCTACACCTTC. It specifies CASSRTGQGNGYTF.

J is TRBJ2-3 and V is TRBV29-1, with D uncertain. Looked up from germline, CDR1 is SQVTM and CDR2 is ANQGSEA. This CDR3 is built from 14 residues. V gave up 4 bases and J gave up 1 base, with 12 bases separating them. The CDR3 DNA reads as TGCAGCGTTGGGGCTACCCGGGGCACAGATACGCAGTATTTT. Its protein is CSVGATRGTDTQYF.

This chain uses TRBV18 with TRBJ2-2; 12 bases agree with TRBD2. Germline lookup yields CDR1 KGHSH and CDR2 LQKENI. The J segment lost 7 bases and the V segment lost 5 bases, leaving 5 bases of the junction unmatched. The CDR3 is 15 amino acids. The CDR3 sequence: CASSRTSGMSGELFF. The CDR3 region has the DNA TGTGCCAGCTCAAGGACTAGCGGGATGAGCGGGGAGCTGTTTTTT.

CDR3 coding DNA: TGTGCCAGCAGCTTGATGGGACAGGGTATAGAGACCCAGTACTTC. This gives the protein CASSLMGQGIETQYF. V is TRBV5-4 and J is TRBJ2-5; 9 nucleotides align to TRBD1. This CDR3 has 15 amino acids. Looked up from germline, CDR1 is SGHNT and CDR2 is YYREEE (reference sequence). J was trimmed by 4 bases and V by 1 base; bases with no gene match: 5.

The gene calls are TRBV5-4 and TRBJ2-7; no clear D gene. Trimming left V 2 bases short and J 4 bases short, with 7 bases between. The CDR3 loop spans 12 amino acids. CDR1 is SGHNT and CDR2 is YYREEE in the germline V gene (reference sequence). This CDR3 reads CASSFDGYEQYF. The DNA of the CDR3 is TGTGCCAGCAGCTTTGACGGTTACGAGCAGTACTTC. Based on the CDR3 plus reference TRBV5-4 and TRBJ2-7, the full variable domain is ETGVTQSPTHLIKTRGQQVTLRCSSQSGHNTVSWYQQALGQGPQFIFQYYREEENGRGNFPPRFSGLQFPNYSSELNVNALELDDSALYLCASSFDGYEQYFGPGTRLTVT.

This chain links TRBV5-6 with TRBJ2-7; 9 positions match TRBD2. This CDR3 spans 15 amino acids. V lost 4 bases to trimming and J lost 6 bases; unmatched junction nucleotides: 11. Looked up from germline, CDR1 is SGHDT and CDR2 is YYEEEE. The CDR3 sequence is CASSGVGGRAREQYF. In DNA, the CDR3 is TGTGCCAGCAGCGGAGTGGGCGGGAGGGCCCGCGAGCAGTACTTC.

The chain's CDR3 is CASSSRIGTGDMNTEAFF. The CDR3 DNA is TGTGCCAGCAGCTCCAGGATAGGGACAGGGGATATGAACACTGAAGCTTTCTTT. The V call is TRBV7-9, the J call TRBJ1-1; 10 bases fit TRBD1. The CDR3 runs 18 residues. Germline V CDR1 and CDR2: SEHNR, FQNEAQ (reference sequence). After removal of 4 bases from V and 0 bases from J, the junction contained 11 bases not matched to a gene.

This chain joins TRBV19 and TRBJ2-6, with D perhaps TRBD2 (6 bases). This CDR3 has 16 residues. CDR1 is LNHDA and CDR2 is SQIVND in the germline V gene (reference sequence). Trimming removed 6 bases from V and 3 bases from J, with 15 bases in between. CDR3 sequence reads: CASRVAGLGGANVLTF. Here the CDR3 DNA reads TGTGCCAGTAGAGTCGCGGGGCTAGGTGGGGCCAACGTCCTGACTTTC.

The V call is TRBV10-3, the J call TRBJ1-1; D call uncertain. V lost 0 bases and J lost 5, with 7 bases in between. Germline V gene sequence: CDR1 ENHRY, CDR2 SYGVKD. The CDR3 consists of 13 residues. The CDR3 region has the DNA TGTGCCATCAGTGAGTCCTGGGGTACTGAAGCTTTCTTT. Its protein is CAISESWGTEAFF.

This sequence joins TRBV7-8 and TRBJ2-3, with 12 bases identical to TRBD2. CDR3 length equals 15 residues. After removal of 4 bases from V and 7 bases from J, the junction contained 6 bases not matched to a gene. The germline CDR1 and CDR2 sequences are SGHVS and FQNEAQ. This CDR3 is CASSSSGRAFNTQYF. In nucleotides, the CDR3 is TGTGCCAGCAGCTCTAGCGGGAGGGCCTTCAATACGCAGTATTTT.

For the CDR3, the DNA is TGTGCCAGTAGTAACGACAGGGCATCTGGCTACACCTTC. This encodes CASSNDRASGYTF. The chain couples TRBV19 to TRBJ1-2; 7 positions match TRBD1. CDR3 size: 13 residues. Trimming cost V 4 bases and J 7 bases; bases outside gene matches: 6. Per germline, CDR1 LNHDA and CDR2 SQIVND (reference sequence).